This TCR beta chain was identified during a study of long-term antiretroviral therapy in people with HIV. They ran version v3.0 of the immunoSEQ assay at survey level. Per-sample sequencing targets were roughly 40,000-55,000 T-cell genomes. Assay used: immunoSEQ multiplex PCR; TCRdb lists only in-frame clones, some missing. The data contain around 20,000 clones, approximately 86% of them singletons. Material: unsorted PBMCs, obtained roughly 4 years after starting antiretroviral therapy. The TCR comes from a man between 18 and 35 years old with HIV.

CDR3 sequence reads: CASSRTDNSPLHF. CDR3 coding DNA: TGTGCCAGTAGTAGGACAGATAATTCACCCCTCCACTTT. The chain has TRBV19 and TRBJ1-6; weak D call: TRBD1 (6 bases). Germline assignment: CDR1 LNHDA and CDR2 SQIVND (reference sequence). The V gene lost 4 bases and the J gene lost 5 bases, with 6 bases spanning the gap. The CDR3 loop spans 13 amino acids.